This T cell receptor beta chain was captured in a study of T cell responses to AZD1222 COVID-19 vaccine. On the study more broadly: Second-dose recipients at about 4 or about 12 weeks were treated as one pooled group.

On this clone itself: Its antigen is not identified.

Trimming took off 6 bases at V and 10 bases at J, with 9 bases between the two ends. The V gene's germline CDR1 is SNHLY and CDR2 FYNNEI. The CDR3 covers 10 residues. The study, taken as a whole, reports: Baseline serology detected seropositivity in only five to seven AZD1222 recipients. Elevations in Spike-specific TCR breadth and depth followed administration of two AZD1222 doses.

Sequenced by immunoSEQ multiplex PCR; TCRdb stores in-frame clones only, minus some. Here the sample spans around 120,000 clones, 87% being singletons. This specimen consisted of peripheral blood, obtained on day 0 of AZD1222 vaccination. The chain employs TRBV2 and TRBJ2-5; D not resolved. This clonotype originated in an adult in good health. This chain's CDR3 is CASSDLDQYF. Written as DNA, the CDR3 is TGTGCCAGCAGCGACTTGGACCAGTACTTC.